Below, 5 T cell receptor beta chains from the same sample are listed, as sequenced in a study of cytomegalovirus exposure and HLA in healthy donors. Primers for the PCR totalled 60 Vbeta and 13 Jbeta. The protocol was immunoSEQ multiplex PCR, while the TCRdb copy is restricted to in-frame clones and leaves out a portion. The profile shows 170,000 or so clones, 80% to 90% of them singletons. The sequenced sample was PBMCs. Every receptor here comes from a girl aged 5 to 17 in good health and CMV-seropositive.

The chain has TRBV4-2 and TRBJ1-4, with no clear D. V was clipped by 4 bases and J by 8 bases, with 14 bases between them. The CDR3 sequence is 14 residues long. Germline CDR1 is LGHNA and CDR2 is YNFKEQ. Written as DNA, the CDR3 is TGTGCCAGCAGCCCCGCCCCGCAGGCGGAAAAACTGTTTTTT. Residues: CASSPAPQAEKLFF.

The chain joins TRBV19 to TRBJ1-3; D is unclear. The germline V gene has CDR1 LNHDA and CDR2 SQIVND (reference sequence). Trimming removed 5 bases at V and 0 bases at J, with 11 bases between. The CDR3 consists of 15 residues. CDR3 amino acids: CASSGEGSSGNTIYF. The DNA of the CDR3 is TGTGCCAGTAGTGGGGAGGGTAGCTCTGGAAACACCATATATTTT.

The rearrangement joins TRBV5-1 to TRBJ1-1; 9 bases fit TRBD1. This CDR3 region has 16 residues. V trimming: 4 bases; J trimming: 0 bases; junction bases outside the gene matches: 7. From germline, CDR1 is SGHRS and CDR2 YFSETQ. CDR3 DNA sequence: TGCGCCAGCAGCACTACTGACAGGGGGTTGAACACTGAAGCTTTCTTT. Translating gives CASSTTDRGLNTEAFF.

The chain combines TRBV4-2 with TRBJ1-1; D call uncertain. Looked up from germline, CDR1 is LGHNA and CDR2 is YNFKEQ. The CDR3 loop spans 15 amino acids. Trimming pared 0 bases from V and 1 base from J, leaving 9 bases between. CDR3 sequence: CASSQESVRNTEAFF. In DNA form, the CDR3 reads TGTGCCAGCAGCCAAGAATCGGTGCGGAACACTGAAGCTTTCTTT.

The chain is built from TRBV28 and TRBJ2-3, with TRBD2 as a possible D gene (6 bases). CDR3 length equals 11 residues. The germline gives CDR1 MDHEN, CDR2 SYDVKM. The CDR3 loop is CAGGSTDTQYF. CDR3 nucleotides: TGTGCTGGGGGGAGCACAGATACGCAGTATTTT.